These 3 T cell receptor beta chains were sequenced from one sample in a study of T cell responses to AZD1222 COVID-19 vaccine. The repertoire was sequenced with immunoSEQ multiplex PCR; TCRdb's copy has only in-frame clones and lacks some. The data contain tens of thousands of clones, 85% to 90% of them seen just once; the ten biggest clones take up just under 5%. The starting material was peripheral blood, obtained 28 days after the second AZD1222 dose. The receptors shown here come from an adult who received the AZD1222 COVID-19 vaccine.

CDR3 in amino acids: CASSPDRGRSGELFF. The CDR3, as DNA: TGTGCCAGCAGTCCGGACAGGGGGCGATCCGGGGAGCTGTTTTTT. The chain is built from TRBV2 and TRBJ2-2; 11 nucleotides align to TRBD1. From germline, CDR1 is SNHLY and CDR2 FYNNEI. This CDR3 contains 15 residues. Trimming removed 5 bases from V and 6 bases from J; junction bases left unmatched: 5.

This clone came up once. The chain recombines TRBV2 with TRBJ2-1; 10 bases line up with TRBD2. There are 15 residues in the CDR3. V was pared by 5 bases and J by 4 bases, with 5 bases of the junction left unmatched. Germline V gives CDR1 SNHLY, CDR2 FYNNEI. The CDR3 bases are TGTGCCAGCAGTCCCCAGACTAGCGGGTACAATGAGCAGTTCTTC. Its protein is CASSPQTSGYNEQFF.

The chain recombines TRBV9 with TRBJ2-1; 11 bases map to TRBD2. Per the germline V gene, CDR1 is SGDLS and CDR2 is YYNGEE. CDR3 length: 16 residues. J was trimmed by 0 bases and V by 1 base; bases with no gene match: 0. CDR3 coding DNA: TGTGCCAGCAGCGTAACTAGCGGGAGCTCCTACAATGAGCAGTTCTTC. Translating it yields CASSVTSGSSYNEQFF.